The 26 T cell receptor beta chains given below trace back to one sample, sequenced in a study of early T cells in non-severe SARS-CoV-2 infection. Each CDR3 protein gets one entry after TCRdb re-called the 5' RACE reads with MiXCR. Here the sample spans around 40,000 distinct CDR3 sequences, 5% to 7% being singletons. Input material: whole blood. These receptors all come from an adult who was a healthcare worker with PCR-confirmed SARS-CoV-2 infection or an uninfected control (not recorded which).

This clonotype was counted a few times. J is TRBJ2-1 and V is TRBV4-1; 13 nucleotides line up with TRBD2. V was pared by 1 base and J by 12 bases, with 6 bases of the junction left unmatched. The CDR3 consists of 15 residues. The V gene's germline CDR1 is MGHRA and CDR2 YSYEKL. CDR3 sequence: CASSQGTSGSQGQFF. The CDR3 DNA reads as TGCGCCAGCAGCCAAGGGACTAGCGGGAGCCAGGGGCAGTTCTTC.

The CDR3 sequence is CASSLEARQGNEKLFF. The CDR3, as DNA: TGCGCCAGCAGCTTGGAGGCAAGACAGGGGAACGAAAAACTGTTTTTT. This chain joins TRBV5-1 and TRBJ1-4, with TRBD1 matching over 8 bases. Germline assignment: CDR1 SGHRS and CDR2 YFSETQ. This CDR3 is built from 16 residues. The V gene end was trimmed by 0 bases and the J gene end by 8 bases; junction bases not matched to a gene: 9.

The chain uses TRBV14 and TRBJ2-1, with a weak D call TRBD2 (6 bases). This CDR3 spans 17 amino acids. Germline V lookup: CDR1 SGHDN, CDR2 FVKESK. Trimming shortened V by 1 base and J by 10 bases, and 23 bases separated the two germline ends. The CDR3 loop is CASSQVESGSRKDEQFF. CDR3 coding DNA: TGTGCCAGCAGCCAAGTCGAATCCGGGAGCCGAAAGGACGAGCAGTTCTTC.

This clonotype was counted between two and nine times. V usage is TRBV5-1 and J usage is TRBJ2-2; 11 bases align to TRBD1. CDR1 and CDR2 (germline): SGHRS, YFSETQ. V shed 4 bases and J 7 bases; nucleotides not matched to a gene: 9. The CDR3 sequence is 16 residues long. CDR3 DNA: TGCGCCAGCAGCCTCAACGGACAGGGGGCTGGCGGGGAGCTGTTTTTT. Translated, it gives CASSLNGQGAGGELFF.

This clonotype was found many times. The V and J genes are TRBV20-1 and TRBJ2-5; TRBD1 aligns across 7 bases. With 3 bases clipped from V and 1 base from J, the junction kept 5 bases outside the gene matches. The germline V gene has CDR1 DFQATT and CDR2 SNEGSKA (reference sequence). This CDR3 spans 14 amino acids. The CDR3 sequence is CSASRGQIQETQYF. DNA for the CDR3: TGCAGTGCTAGTCGGGGACAGATCCAAGAGACCCAGTACTTC.

Ten or more counts support this clonotype. The J gene is TRBJ2-7, the V gene TRBV6-1; a weak D match, TRBD1 (5 bases). CDR3 length equals 12 residues. Germline assignment: CDR1 MNHNS and CDR2 SASEGT. V was shortened by 8 bases and J by 3 bases, with 11 bases between the two germline ends. The CDR3 coding sequence is TGTGCCAGCGGTCAGGGAATCTACGAGCAGTACTTC. Translation gives CASGQGIYEQYF.

The J gene is TRBJ2-7, the V gene TRBV28; no definite D call. The V end was cut by 5 bases, the J end by 3 bases, with 8 bases between. The CDR3 loop spans 12 amino acids. CDR1 and CDR2 (germline): MDHEN, SYDVKM. CDR3 coding DNA: TGTGCCAGCAGTCCCGGACGCTACGAGCAGTACTTC. This codes for CASSPGRYEQYF.

This clonotype was counted many times. The chain joins TRBV12-3 or TRBV12-4 to TRBJ2-5; perhaps D is TRBD1 or TRBD2 (6 bases each). The V end was cut by 8 bases, the J end by 2 bases, with 15 bases between. The CDR3 has 14 amino acids. The CDR3 loop reads CASAGTSRQETQYF. As DNA, the CDR3 is TGTGCCAGCGCGGGGACAAGCCGACAAGAGACCCAGTACTTC.

Details on this clonotype: At one of its ends the junction is not consistent with the germline gene, which may arise from a read error. J is TRBJ2-1 and V is TRBV5-1, with a weak D call TRBD2 (6 bases). The germline gives CDR1 SGHRS, CDR2 YFSETQ. The CDR3 extends over 15 amino acids. The CDR3 DNA reads TGCGCCAGCACCTTGGGACTGGCTGAGGTCGATGAGCAGTTCTTC. Translated, it gives CASTLGLAEVDEQFF.

At least ten counts were recorded for this clonotype. This rearrangement joins TRBV2 to TRBJ2-1; tentative D call: TRBD2 (5 bases). Trimming shortened V by 7 bases and J by 8 bases, and 9 bases separated the two germline ends. This CDR3 has 11 amino acids. CDR1 and CDR2 from the germline V gene are SNHLY and FYNNEI. CDR3 in amino acids: CASTLADEQFF. CDR3 DNA: TGTGCCAGCACCCTAGCCGATGAGCAGTTCTTC.

This clonotype has only a few counts. The chain has TRBV7-2 and TRBJ2-2, with 7 bases matching TRBD2. Trimming at V came to 3 bases and at J to 4 bases, leaving 5 bases not matched to a gene. The CDR3 extends over 15 amino acids. The germline V gene has CDR1 SGHTA and CDR2 FQGNSA. Here the CDR3 reads CASSFGLAVTGELFF. The CDR3 DNA reads as TGTGCCAGCAGCTTTGGGCTAGCGGTCACCGGGGAGCTGTTTTTT. The full variable domain, its missing parts supplied by reference TRBV7-2 and TRBJ2-2, is GAGVSQSPSNKVTEKGKDVELRCDPISGHTALYWYRQSLGQGLEFLIYFQGNSAPDKSGLPSDRFSAERTGGSVSTLTIQRTQQEDSAVYLCASSFGLAVTGELFFGEGSRLTVL.

This clonotype was observed at least ten times. This rearrangement joins TRBV6-7 to TRBJ2-1, with 11 nucleotides matching TRBD2. TRBV6-7 is flagged as an ORF with uncertain function. V shed 8 bases, J shed 0 bases, and the junction held 9 bases outside the gene matches. The CDR3 sequence is 17 residues long. CDR3 protein: CASCSLAGEGSYNEQFF. The CDR3 DNA reads as TGTGCCAGCTGCTCACTAGCGGGAGAAGGCTCCTACAATGAGCAGTTCTTC.

CDR3 protein: CASSPPATPGNTIYF. CDR3 in DNA: TGTGCCAGCTCACCACCTGCCACCCCTGGAAACACCATATATTTT. The genes are TRBV18 and TRBJ1-3, with D unresolved. V dropped 0 bases and J dropped 2 bases, with 8 bases sitting between them. Germline CDR1 reads KGHSH; CDR2 reads LQKENI. This CDR3 region has 15 residues.

This clonotype has just a few counts. The chain has TRBV24-1 and TRBJ2-5, with D unresolved. Trimming took off 3 bases at V and 7 bases at J, with 14 bases between the two ends. Germline assignment: CDR1 KGHDR and CDR2 SFDVKD. The CDR3 is 14 residues long. CDR3 sequence reads: CATSDRWGDGTQYF. The CDR3 nucleotides are TGTGCCACCAGTGATCGGTGGGGTGACGGGACCCAGTACTTC.

In its sample, this clonotype is medium-sized. The chain carries TRBV7-8 and TRBJ2-1; the D gene is possibly TRBD2 (6 bases). V was pared by 5 bases and J by 9 bases, with 11 bases between. Germline-derived CDR1 and CDR2 are SGHVS and FQNEAQ. The CDR3 totals 12 residues. The CDR3 nucleotides read TGTGCCAGCAGCGAGAGACTAGTTGAGCAGTTCTTC. It translates to CASSERLVEQFF.

This clonotype was counted many times. V gene TRBV7-6 combines with J gene TRBJ2-1; 7 nucleotides line up with TRBD2. The CDR3 covers 15 residues. CDR1 and CDR2 (germline): SGHVS, FNYEAQ. Trimming at V came to 3 bases and at J to 4 bases, leaving 6 bases not matched to a gene. CDR3: CASSFSGGTYNEQFF. The CDR3 DNA is TGTGCCAGCAGCTTCTCGGGAGGAACATACAATGAGCAGTTCTTC. Using reference TRBV7-6 and TRBJ2-1 for the parts outside the CDR3, the full variable domain is GAGVSQSPRYKVTKRGQDVALRCDPISGHVSLYWYRQALGQGPEFLTYFNYEAQQDKSGLPNDRFSAERPEGSISTLTIQRTEQRDSAMYRCASSFSGGTYNEQFFGPGTRLTVL.

This clonotype was seen just once. Possible read error: a much larger clone is one base away. This chain's CDR3 is CASRLLPRSSERFF. Here the CDR3 DNA reads TGCGCCAGCAGGTTGTTGCCGCGTTCTTCGGAGCGGTTCTTC. This sequence joins TRBV5-1 and TRBJ2-1; D remains unclear. Germline CDR1 is SGHRS and CDR2 is YFSETQ. The CDR3 runs to 14 residues.

The V and J genes are TRBV25-1 and TRBJ2-1, with D tentatively TRBD1 (6 bases). This CDR3 comprises 14 residues. Trimming stripped 3 bases from V and 9 bases from J, with 15 bases between. Germline lookup yields CDR1 MGHDK and CDR2 SYGVNS. The CDR3 sequence: CASSELDRSGEQFF. Written as DNA, the CDR3 is TGTGCCAGCAGTGAGCTCGACAGGTCGGGTGAGCAGTTCTTC.

In its sample, this clonotype was seen many times. The V call is TRBV29-1, the J call TRBJ2-1; tentatively, D is TRBD1 (6 bases). In germline, CDR1 is SQVTM, CDR2 ANQGSEA. The germline V and J ends were trimmed by 6 bases and 9 bases, with 15 bases remaining between them. This CDR3 has 12 amino acids. CDR3 amino acids: CSVGTGYAEQFF. CDR3 coding DNA: TGCAGCGTCGGAACAGGGTATGCTGAGCAGTTCTTC.

The rearrangement links TRBV2 to TRBJ2-7; 7 nucleotides agree with TRBD2. Germline V CDR1 and CDR2: SNHLY, FYNNEI. V gave up 8 bases and J gave up 3 bases; unmatched junction bases: 4. The CDR3 has 12 amino acids. CDR3 nucleotides: TGTGCCAGCCGGCGCGGGAGCTACGAGCAGTACTTC. Translated: CASRRGSYEQYF.

The rearrangement joins TRBV5-1 to TRBJ2-7; 8 nucleotides agree with TRBD2. Germline V gene data show CDR1 as SGHRS and CDR2 as YFSETQ. The CDR3 has 17 residues. V gave up 4 bases and J gave up 0 bases; unmatched junction bases: 12. The DNA of the CDR3 is TGCGCCAGCAGCCGCCAGCCACCGGGAGGGAGCTCCTACGAGCAGTACTTC. Its protein is CASSRQPPGGSSYEQYF.

This clonotype was recorded many times. The V call is TRBV20-1, the J call TRBJ1-1; D remains ambiguous. V lost 3 bases and J 3 bases, leaving 11 bases between the germline ends. The CDR3 length is 13 residues. Germline lookup yields CDR1 DFQATT and CDR2 SNEGSKA (reference sequence). The CDR3 sequence is CSASADVDTEAFF. The CDR3 DNA follows: TGCAGTGCTAGTGCGGACGTGGACACTGAAGCTTTCTTT.

This clonotype was detected many times. The chain couples TRBV20-1 to TRBJ2-5, with 9 bases that match TRBD2. CDR3 size: 16 residues. V gave up 5 bases and J gave up 5 bases; unmatched junction bases: 15. The V gene's germline CDR1 is DFQATT and CDR2 SNEGSKA (reference sequence). CDR3 DNA sequence: TGCAGTGCTTCCCTCTACCGCGGGAGGGCCGGGGAGACCCAGTACTTC. Residues: CSASLYRGRAGETQYF.

This clonotype was found many times. The rearrangement links TRBV12-3 or TRBV12-4 to TRBJ1-1, with D maybe TRBD1 (5 bases). The CDR3 covers 13 residues. V dropped 7 bases and J dropped 6 bases, with 15 bases sitting between them. CDR3 in amino acids: CASTIRRGAEAFF. The CDR3 region has the DNA TGTGCCAGCACAATTCGACGGGGCGCTGAAGCTTTCTTT.

In this sample, this clonotype turned up a few times. The rearrangement links TRBV30 to TRBJ2-3; TRBD2 matches at 8 bases. CDR1 and CDR2 (germline): GTSNPN, SVGIG (reference sequence). This CDR3 comprises 10 residues. The J segment lost 11 bases and the V segment lost 3 bases, leaving 1 base of the junction unmatched. The CDR3 is CAWSGTRQYF. The CDR3 bases are TGTGCCTGGAGCGGGACTAGGCAGTATTTT.

This clonotype was detected a few times. The gene calls are TRBV2 and TRBJ2-1; 10 bases match TRBD2. The V and J ends lost 3 bases and 5 bases, in that order; junction bases with no gene match: 4. The V gene's germline CDR1 is SNHLY and CDR2 FYNNEI. CDR3 length equals 15 residues. DNA for the CDR3: TGTGCCAGCAGTGACAGGACTAGCGGTGACAATGAGCAGTTCTTC. Translated: CASSDRTSGDNEQFF.